The 20 T cell receptor beta chains in this list originate from one sample, sequenced in a study of blood T cell repertoires in COVID-19. The method was immunoSEQ multiplex PCR; TCRdb's version includes in-frame clones alone and lacks a portion of them. The table shows some 99,000 clones, with approximately 87% occurring only once. Sequencing used peripheral blood. Receptors were obtained from an older woman with acute or convalescent COVID-19.

V gene TRBV6-2 or TRBV6-3 combines with J gene TRBJ2-7; 10 nucleotides line up with TRBD2. The trim removed 4 bases at V and 5 bases at J, leaving 8 bases unmatched. CDR1 and CDR2 (germline): MNHEY, SVGEGT. The CDR3 length is 15 residues. CDR3 in amino acids: CASSSAASGRNEQYF. Written as DNA, the CDR3 is TGTGCCAGCAGTTCTGCGGCTAGCGGGAGAAACGAGCAGTACTTC.

The chain is built from TRBV10-3 and TRBJ2-2, with TRBD1 matching over 7 bases. V trimming: 8 bases; J trimming: 4 bases; junction bases outside the gene matches: 7. The CDR3 is made up of 14 amino acids. Germline CDR1 reads ENHRY; CDR2 reads SYGVKD. The CDR3 is CAIRIDRATGELFF. DNA of the CDR3: TGTGCCATCCGGATCGACAGGGCCACCGGGGAGCTGTTTTTT.

The rearrangement joins TRBV18 to TRBJ1-1; 8 nucleotides line up with TRBD1. From germline, CDR1 is KGHSH and CDR2 LQKENI. Germline trimming cut 3 bases from V and 0 bases from J; bases unmatched to any gene: 6. CDR3 length: 16 amino acids. The CDR3 coding sequence is TGTGCCAGCTCACCGGGACAGGCCGACATGAACACTGAAGCTTTCTTT. Translating it yields CASSPGQADMNTEAFF.

The rearrangement uses TRBV7-9 and TRBJ2-1; 14 bases fit TRBD2. The CDR3 runs to 15 residues. Germline V gene sequence: CDR1 SEHNR, CDR2 FQNEAQ (reference sequence). Germline trimming cut 5 bases from V and 6 bases from J; bases unmatched to any gene: 3. The CDR3: CASSLGLAGGNEQFF. The CDR3, as DNA: TGTGCCAGCAGCCTAGGACTAGCGGGAGGCAATGAGCAGTTCTTC.

V gene TRBV2 combines with J gene TRBJ1-2; D call uncertain. Trimming stripped 0 bases from V and 6 bases from J, with 8 bases between. Germline CDR1 reads SNHLY; CDR2 reads FYNNEI. The CDR3 totals 13 residues. CDR3 DNA sequence: TGTGCCAGCAGTGAAGCGCTTCGGGATGGCTACACCTTC. Its translation is CASSEALRDGYTF.

The chain couples TRBV30 to TRBJ2-7; D uncertain. Per germline, CDR1 GTSNPN and CDR2 SVGIG (reference sequence). The CDR3 spans 11 residues. Trimming left V 1 base short and J 3 bases short, with 4 bases between. The chain's CDR3 is CAWSDYYEQYF. The DNA for the CDR3 is TGTGCCTGGAGTGATTACTACGAGCAGTACTTC.

The chain joins TRBV9 to TRBJ2-3; no clear D gene. This CDR3 region has 13 residues. V dropped 2 bases and J dropped 5 bases, with 9 bases sitting between them. Germline lookup yields CDR1 SGDLS and CDR2 YYNGEE. This CDR3 is CASSVASRDTQYF. Written as DNA, the CDR3 is TGTGCCAGCAGCGTGGCTAGTCGAGATACGCAGTATTTT.

This clone was detected only a few times. This CDR3 is CASSQDRGYGYTF. The CDR3 DNA sequence: TGCGCCAGCAGCCAAGACAGGGGCTATGGCTACACCTTC. The chain couples TRBV4-3 to TRBJ1-2; tentatively, D is TRBD1 (6 bases). Trimming shortened V by 0 bases and J by 4 bases, and 6 bases separated the two germline ends. The germline V gene has CDR1 LGHNA and CDR2 YSLEER. The CDR3 runs 13 residues.

The chain links TRBV7-2 to TRBJ1-2; 7 bases fit TRBD1. Per germline, CDR1 SGHTA and CDR2 FQGNSA. The CDR3 length is 14 residues. With 7 bases clipped from V and 6 bases from J, the junction kept 11 bases outside the gene matches. The DNA for the CDR3 is TGTGCCAGCAACTTTAGACAGGGCGTTCATGGCTACACCTTC. Translation gives CASNFRQGVHGYTF.

A few counts support this clone. The V and J genes are TRBV4-1 and TRBJ1-4, with 9 nucleotides matching TRBD1. Trimming cost V 1 base and J 6 bases; bases outside gene matches: 3. Germline V CDR1 and CDR2: MGHRA, YSYEKL. This CDR3 is built from 15 residues. CDR3: CASSQATGGDEKLFF. In DNA, the CDR3 is TGCGCCAGCAGCCAAGCGACAGGGGGGGATGAAAAACTGTTTTTT.

The V call is TRBV18, the J call TRBJ2-2, with unresolved D. Per germline, CDR1 KGHSH and CDR2 LQKENI. The V gene lost 3 bases and the J gene lost 7 bases, with 15 bases spanning the gap. The length of the CDR3 is 15 residues. The CDR3, as DNA: TGTGCCAGCTCACCTAGAATCCCTCACGACGGGGAGCTGTTTTTT. It codes for CASSPRIPHDGELFF.

The rearrangement joins TRBV2 to TRBJ1-4, with 7 bases matching TRBD1. V gave up 6 bases and J gave up 4 bases; unmatched junction bases: 5. The V gene's germline CDR1 is SNHLY and CDR2 FYNNEI. This CDR3 spans 14 amino acids. The CDR3 loop is CASRAGQNNEKLFF. Here the CDR3 DNA reads TGTGCCAGCAGGGCGGGACAGAATAATGAAAAACTGTTTTTT.

CDR3 sequence: CASSFRSQVTDTQYF. In nucleotides, the CDR3 is TGTGCCAGTAGTTTCCGATCCCAGGTCACAGATACGCAGTATTTT. This chain joins TRBV19 and TRBJ2-3, with unresolved D. The CDR3 spans 15 residues. The germline gives CDR1 LNHDA, CDR2 SQIVND (reference sequence). V lost 5 bases, J lost 2 bases, and 14 bases lay in between.

This rearrangement joins TRBV29-1 to TRBJ1-1, with a weak D call TRBD1 (6 bases). V was trimmed by 8 bases and J by 1 base, leaving 14 bases between them. CDR3 length: 13 residues. Germline lookup yields CDR1 SQVTM and CDR2 ANQGSEA. The CDR3 nucleotides read TGCAGCTTGACAGGTCCCCCGAACACTGAAGCTTTCTTT. The encoded protein is CSLTGPPNTEAFF.

The rearrangement uses TRBV10-3 and TRBJ1-1; possibly TRBD1 for D (5 bases). The CDR3 totals 15 residues. Deletions cut 6 bases from V and 2 bases from J, with 16 bases between. Germline CDR1 reads ENHRY; CDR2 reads SYGVKD. CDR3 coding DNA: TGTGCCATCAGAGCTCAGGGAAGTAGAAACACTGAAGCTTTCTTT. Translation: CAIRAQGSRNTEAFF.

A word on this clone: At the DNA level, this CDR3 is encoded by other sequences in the same sample as well. The chain recombines TRBV30 with TRBJ1-1; D remains ambiguous. V was cut by 0 bases and J by 3 bases, with 11 bases left in between. Germline V gives CDR1 GTSNPN, CDR2 SVGIG (reference sequence). The CDR3 is 14 residues long. This CDR3 is CAWSVSLGDTEAFF. DNA for the CDR3: TGTGCCTGGAGTGTCTCCCTCGGGGACACTGAAGCTTTCTTT.

The V call is TRBV28, the J call TRBJ2-3, with 11 positions matching TRBD2. The CDR3 consists of 14 residues. V lost 8 bases, J lost 5 bases, and 6 bases stayed unmatched. CDR1 is MDHEN and CDR2 is SYDVKM in the germline V gene. The CDR3 is CASGETSGVDTQYF. The DNA for the CDR3 is TGTGCCAGCGGAGAGACTAGCGGGGTAGATACGCAGTATTTT.

The chain employs TRBV12-5 and TRBJ2-1, with D possibly being TRBD2 (6 bases). The CDR3 is made up of 15 amino acids. Trimming removed 6 bases from V and 1 base from J, with 13 bases in between. Germline V gene data show CDR1 as LGHNT and CDR2 as FRNRAP. DNA of the CDR3: TGTGCTAGTGGCGCCGGGACTCGGTCCTACAATGAGCAGTTCTTC. Its translation is CASGAGTRSYNEQFF.

The genes are TRBV2 and TRBJ2-5; 11 bases map to TRBD1. The CDR3 loop spans 15 amino acids. From germline, CDR1 is SNHLY and CDR2 FYNNEI. V shed 7 bases, J shed 4 bases, and the junction held 8 bases outside the gene matches. CDR3 loop: CASTGDRGFSETQYF. The DNA of the CDR3 is TGTGCCAGCACGGGGGACAGGGGGTTTTCAGAGACCCAGTACTTC.

This chain uses TRBV2 with TRBJ2-1; D possibly corresponds to TRBD1 (5 bases). This CDR3 spans 14 amino acids. Germline V gives CDR1 SNHLY, CDR2 FYNNEI. Deletions cut 6 bases from V and 8 bases from J, with 17 bases between. The CDR3 loop reads CASRERDRYHEQFF. DNA of the CDR3: TGTGCCAGCAGAGAACGCGACAGATACCATGAGCAGTTCTTC.